The T cell receptor (beta chain) under discussion was sequenced for a study of blood T cell repertoires in COVID-19. The overall study: In each case, the material was cDNA or gDNA derived from T cells, B-cell-depleted T cells, or PBMCs.

Looked up from germline, CDR1 is GTSNPN and CDR2 is SVGIG (reference sequence). The V and J ends lost 0 bases and 7 bases, in that order; junction bases with no gene match: 7. The CDR3 covers 15 residues. Profiled with immunoSEQ multiplex PCR; TCRdb holds only in-frame clones, not every one. The data hold roughly 76,000 clones, with around 89% observed a single time. Participant ages covered roughly 18 to 90 years across around 22 US areas. Participant-reported clinical history was the basis for cohort assignment. This receptor was obtained from a woman between 45 and 60 years old with acute COVID-19. The chain is built from TRBV30 and TRBJ1-4; TRBD1 matches at 8 bases. Sequenced sample: PBMCs or T cells enriched from blood (not recorded which). CDR3: CAWSVQSRGPEKLFF. The DNA of the CDR3 is TGTGCCTGGAGTGTACAGTCCAGGGGGCCTGAAAAACTGTTTTTT.